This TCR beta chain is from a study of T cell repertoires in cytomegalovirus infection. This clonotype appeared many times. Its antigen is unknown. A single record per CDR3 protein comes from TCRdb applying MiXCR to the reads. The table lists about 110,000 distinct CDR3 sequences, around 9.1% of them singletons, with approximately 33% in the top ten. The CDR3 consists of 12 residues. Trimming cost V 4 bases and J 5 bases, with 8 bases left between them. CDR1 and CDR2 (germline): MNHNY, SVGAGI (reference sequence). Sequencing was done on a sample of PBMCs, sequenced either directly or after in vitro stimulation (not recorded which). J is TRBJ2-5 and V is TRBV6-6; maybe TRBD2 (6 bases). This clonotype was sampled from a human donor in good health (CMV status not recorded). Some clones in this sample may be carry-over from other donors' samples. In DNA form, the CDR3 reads TGTGCCAGCAGTTGGGGGGTTGAGACCCAGTACTTC. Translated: CASSWGVETQYF.